Presented here are 7 T cell receptor beta chains from one specimen sequenced in a study of tumor T cells in aggressive B-cell lymphoma (dated by TCRdb to about 2017). The method was the immunoSEQ multiplex PCR assay. TCRdb carries this immuneACCESS record with in-frame sequences only. Its versions omit some clonotypes, under half of them owing to an unresolved V gene in the studies checked, with the rest unexplained. The sample table holds around 1,700 clones, of which 75% to 95% were seen once. The ten largest clonotypes hold approximately 8% of the sample. Sequences were obtained from tumor tissue. The receptors derive from an adult with diffuse large B cell lymphoma.

The gene calls are TRBV6-5 and TRBJ1-5; perhaps TRBD1 as D (5 bases). The CDR3 has 14 residues. V was shortened by 4 bases and J by 0 bases, with 7 bases between the two germline ends. From germline, CDR1 is MNHEY and CDR2 SVGAGI. The CDR3, as DNA: TGTGCCAGCAGTTTCCAGGGTAGCAATCAGCCCCAGCATTTT. Residues: CASSFQGSNQPQHF.

The count of this clone is one. The chain uses TRBV6-8 and TRBJ2-1; D gene ambiguous. Trimming removed 8 bases at V and 7 bases at J, with 3 bases between. Germline V gene data show CDR1 as MNHGY and CDR2 as SAAAGT. The CDR3 consists of 9 residues. Written as DNA, the CDR3 is TGTGCCAGCCAAAATGAGCAGTTCTTC. It codes for CASQNEQFF.

V is TRBV15 and J is TRBJ1-2; D is possibly TRBD1 (6 bases). Between the trimmed V and J ends, which lost 0 bases and 5 bases, there was a span of 10 bases. Germline V gene lookup returns CDR1 LNHNV and CDR2 YYDKDF (reference sequence). The CDR3 consists of 14 residues. The CDR3 coding sequence is TGTGCCACCAGCAGAGATCAGGGGCCGTATGGCTACACCTTC. This encodes CATSRDQGPYGYTF.

The rearrangement links TRBV5-4 to TRBJ1-1; 11 nucleotides line up with TRBD1. Germline V gene data show CDR1 as SGHNT and CDR2 as YYREEE (reference sequence). The junction had 10 bases not matched to a gene; V was cut back by 5 bases and J by 4 bases. The CDR3 has 16 amino acids. CDR3 sequence reads: CASRPGQGALGTEAFF. CDR3 nucleotides: TGTGCCAGCAGGCCCGGACAGGGGGCGCTGGGCACTGAAGCTTTCTTT. The variable domain in full, with the rest retrieved from reference TRBV5-4 and TRBJ1-1, is ETGVTQSPTHLIKTRGQQVTLRCSSQSGHNTVSWYQQALGQGPQFIFQYYREEENGRGNFPPRFSGLQFPNYSSELNVNALELDDSALYLCASRPGQGALGTEAFFGQGTRLTVV.

This chain uses TRBV20-1 with TRBJ2-5; D is unclear. CDR3 size: 11 residues. Trimming stripped 5 bases from V and 3 bases from J, with 7 bases between. Germline-derived CDR1 and CDR2 are DFQATT and SNEGSKA (reference sequence). The CDR3, as DNA: TGCAGTGCTGGTCAGGAAGAGACCCAGTACTTC. Amino acid sequence: CSAGQEETQYF.

The chain couples TRBV4-1 to TRBJ2-6; 9 bases line up with TRBD1. J lost 2 bases, V lost 2 bases, and 7 bases had no gene match. This CDR3 contains 18 residues. From germline, CDR1 is MGHRA and CDR2 YSYEKL. CDR3 protein: CASSQPGQGSPGANVLTF. CDR3 coding DNA: TGCGCCAGCAGCCAACCGGGACAGGGTTCCCCTGGGGCCAACGTCCTGACTTTC.

CDR3 in DNA: TGTGCCAGCAGCTTAGTCGGGGACAGGAAGGGCTATGGCTACACCTTC. Protein product: CASSLVGDRKGYGYTF. The chain links TRBV7-9 to TRBJ1-2; 8 bases map to TRBD1. J lost 4 bases, V lost 1 base, and 8 bases had no gene match. Germline loops: CDR1 SEHNR, CDR2 FQNEAQ (reference sequence). The CDR3 totals 16 residues.